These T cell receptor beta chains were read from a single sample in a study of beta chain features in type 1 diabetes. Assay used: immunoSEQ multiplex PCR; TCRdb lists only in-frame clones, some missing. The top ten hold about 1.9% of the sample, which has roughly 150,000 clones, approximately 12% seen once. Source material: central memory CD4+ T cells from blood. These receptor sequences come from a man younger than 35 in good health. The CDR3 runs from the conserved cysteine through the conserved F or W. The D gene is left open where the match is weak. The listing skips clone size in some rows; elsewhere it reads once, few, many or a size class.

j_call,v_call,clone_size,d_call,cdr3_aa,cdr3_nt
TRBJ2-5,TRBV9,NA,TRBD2,CASSEQLAGGTETQYF,TGTGCCAGCAGCGAGCAGCTAGCGGGAGGGACAGAGACCCAGTACTTC
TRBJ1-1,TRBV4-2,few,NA,CASSPLKDMNTEAFF,TGTGCCAGCAGCCCGCTGAAGGATATGAACACTGAAGCTTTCTTT
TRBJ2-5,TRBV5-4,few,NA,CASTGPEETQYF,TGTGCCAGCACTGGGCCCGAAGAGACCCAGTACTTC
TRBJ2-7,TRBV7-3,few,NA,CASSFTRGDEQYF,TGTGCCAGCAGCTTCACTAGAGGCGACGAGCAGTACTTC
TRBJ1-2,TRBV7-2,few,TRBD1,CASSFQTGGNYGYTF,TGTGCCAGCAGCTTTCAGACAGGGGGCAACTATGGCTACACCTTC
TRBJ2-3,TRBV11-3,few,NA,CASSPSRGTDTQYF,TGTGCCAGCAGCCCCAGTAGAGGCACAGATACGCAGTATTTT
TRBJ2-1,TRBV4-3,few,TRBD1,CASSQGGQTYNEQFF,TGCGCCAGCAGCCAAGGGGGACAGACGTACAATGAGCAGTTCTTC
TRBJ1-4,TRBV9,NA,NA,CASSVGPVNEKLFF,TGTGCCAGCAGCGTAGGTCCCGTTAATGAAAAACTGTTTTTT
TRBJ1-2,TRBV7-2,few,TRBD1,CASSLDRGGYYGYTF,TGTGCCAGCAGCTTAGACAGGGGAGGATACTATGGCTACACCTTC
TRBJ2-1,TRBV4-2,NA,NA,CASSPLSQGSSYNEQFF,TGTGCCAGCAGCCCCCTCAGTCAGGGAAGCTCCTACAATGAGCAGTTCTTC
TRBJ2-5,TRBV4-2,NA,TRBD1,CASSLAGQGAQETQYF,TGTGCCAGCAGCTTAGCCGGACAGGGGGCTCAAGAGACCCAGTACTTC
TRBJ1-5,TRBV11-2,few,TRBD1,CASSLDRAGGHQPQHF,TGTGCCAGCAGCTTAGATAGGGCAGGGGGGCATCAGCCCCAGCATTTT
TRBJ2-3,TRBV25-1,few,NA,CASSEGDTDTDTQYF,TGTGCCAGCAGTGAAGGCGACACGGACACAGATACGCAGTATTTT
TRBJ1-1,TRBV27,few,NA,CASSGLGSTEAFF,TGTGCCAGCAGTGGGCTCGGGAGCACTGAAGCTTTCTTT
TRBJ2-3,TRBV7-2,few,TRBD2,CASSLGLAGPRTDTQYF,TGTGCCAGCAGCTTGGGACTAGCGGGCCCCCGCACAGATACGCAGTATTTT
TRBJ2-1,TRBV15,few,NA,CATSRGTETREQFF,TGTGCCACCAGCAGAGGTACAGAGACTCGTGAGCAGTTCTTC
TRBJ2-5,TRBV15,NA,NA,CATSRDWQETQYF,TGTGCCACCAGCAGAGATTGGCAAGAGACCCAGTACTTC
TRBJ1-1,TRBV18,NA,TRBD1,CASSLRDRGTEAFF,TGTGCCAGCTCACTCCGGGACAGGGGTACTGAAGCTTTCTTT
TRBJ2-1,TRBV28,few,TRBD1,CASRRPPGQGRIF,TGTGCCAGCAGACGTCCACCGGGACAGGGGAGGATCTTC
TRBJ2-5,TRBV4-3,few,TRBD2,CASSLSGGAVETQYF,TGCGCCAGCAGCCTTAGCGGGGGGGCGGTAGAGACCCAGTACTTC
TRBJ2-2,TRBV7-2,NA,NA,CASSFGVHTGELFF,TGTGCCAGCAGCTTCGGTGTACACACCGGGGAGCTGTTTTTT
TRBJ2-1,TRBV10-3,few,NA,CAIRGYGSSYNEQFF,TGTGCCATCAGGGGCTACGGGAGCTCCTACAATGAGCAGTTCTTC
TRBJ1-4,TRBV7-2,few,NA,CASSYKGVGVEKLFF,TGTGCCAGCAGCTATAAAGGGGTAGGGGTTGAAAAACTGTTTTTT
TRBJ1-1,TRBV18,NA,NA,CASSSSSEAGTEAFF,TGTGCCAGCTCATCCTCGAGTGAGGCGGGGACTGAAGCTTTCTTT
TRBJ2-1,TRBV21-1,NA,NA,CASSKGGNRGFDDEQFF,TGTGCCAGCAGCAAAGGGGGAAACAGGGGCTTCGATGATGAGCAGTTCTTC
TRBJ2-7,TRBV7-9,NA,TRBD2,CASSPRTSSYEQYF,TGTGCCAGCAGCCCCCGGACTAGCTCCTACGAGCAGTACTTC
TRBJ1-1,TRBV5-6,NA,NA,CASSLGRGDAFF,TGTGCCAGCAGTTTGGGACGGGGCGACGCTTTCTTT
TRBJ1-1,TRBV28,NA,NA,CASSLYRGAEAFF,TGTGCCAGCAGTTTATATAGGGGAGCTGAAGCTTTCTTT
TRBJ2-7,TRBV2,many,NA,CASNIYEQYF,TGTGCCAGCAATATCTACGAGCAGTACTTC